The 3 T cell receptor beta chains given below trace back to one sample, sequenced in a study of shared clonotypes between healthy human individuals. The table came from immunoSEQ multiplex PCR; TCRdb's copy has only in-frame clones and leaves some out. This table holds around 980,000 clones, 70% to 80% found once. Input material: memory CD4+ T cells from PBMCs. This sample's subset: CD45RA-negative fraction. These receptors were collected from a man younger than 35 in good health. Some clones in this sample may be carry-over from other donors' samples.

This chain connects TRBV4-1 to TRBJ2-5; D call uncertain. V lost 4 bases and J 2 bases, leaving 8 bases between the germline ends. Germline-derived CDR1 and CDR2 are MGHRA and YSYEKL. The CDR3 has 13 amino acids. CDR3 sequence (DNA): TGCGCCAGCAGCCTCGGGTTTCAAGAGACCCAGTACTTC. It codes for CASSLGFQETQYF.

The chain uses TRBV7-3 and TRBJ2-1; either TRBD1 or TRBD2 may supply D (5 bases each). V lost 0 bases and J 8 bases, leaving 8 bases between the germline ends. The CDR3 contains 13 residues. Looked up from germline, CDR1 is SGHTA and CDR2 is FQGTGA. In nucleotides, the CDR3 is TGTGCCAGCAGCTTAACCGGGGCGGATGAGCAGTTCTTC. It specifies CASSLTGADEQFF.

CDR3 protein: CSVSDGDTEAFF. As DNA, the CDR3 is TGCAGCGTTAGCGACGGGGACACTGAAGCTTTCTTT. The chain links TRBV29-1 to TRBJ1-1; D uncertain. The CDR3 extends over 12 amino acids. V lost 5 bases to trimming and J lost 3 bases, with 10 bases between them. From germline, CDR1 is SQVTM and CDR2 ANQGSEA.